A selection of T cell receptor beta chains follows, all from one sample in a study of T-cell reconstitution after alpha-beta-depleted transplantation in children. TCRdb used MiXCR to reprocess the PCR reads, holding one entry per CDR3 protein. The table shows over 200,000 distinct CDR3 sequences, with over 15% occurring only once. Source: PBMCs, mostly from graft donor cells, taken 360 days after TCRalphabeta/CD19-depleted stem cell transplant. These receptors came from a male patient under 10 years old who had a stem cell transplant for acute lymphoblastic leukemia, so the T cells may come from the graft donor. The CDR3 runs from the conserved cysteine through the conserved F or W. Fields, in order: J gene, clone size, D gene, V gene, CDR3 protein, CDR3 DNA. A D gene is named only where the DNA matches it firmly. Expanded clones are given a class, and other clones once, few, many or no size at all.

j_gene: TRBJ2-7; abundance: NA; d_gene: NA; v_gene: TRBV28; CDR3aa: CASSTGQTYEQYF; CDR3nt: TGTGCCAGCAGTACAGGGCAAACCTACGAGCAGTACTTC
j_gene: TRBJ1-2; abundance: NA; d_gene: NA; v_gene: TRBV19; CDR3aa: CASSIPDTIDNYGYTF; CDR3nt: TGTGCCAGTAGTATCCCGGACACGATTGATAACTATGGCTACACCTTC
j_gene: TRBJ1-4; abundance: NA; d_gene: NA; v_gene: TRBV11-1; CDR3aa: CASSQAGSGLATNEKLFF; CDR3nt: TGTGCCAGCAGCCAAGCGGGGTCCGGCCTGGCAACTAATGAAAAACTGTTTTTT
j_gene: TRBJ1-1; abundance: many; d_gene: NA; v_gene: TRBV12-3/TRBV12-4; CDR3aa: CASSLGPGTEAFF; CDR3nt: TGTGCCAGCAGTTTAGGGCCGGGGACTGAAGCTTTCTTT
j_gene: TRBJ2-1; abundance: many; d_gene: TRBD2; v_gene: TRBV10-3; CDR3aa: CAISEGLAGGPYSYNEQFF; CDR3nt: TGTGCCATCAGTGAGGGACTAGCGGGGGGGCCTTACTCCTACAATGAGCAGTTCTTC
j_gene: TRBJ1-1; abundance: NA; d_gene: NA; v_gene: TRBV29-1; CDR3aa: CSVVVRDTEAFF; CDR3nt: TGCAGCGTTGTAGTTCGGGACACTGAAGCTTTCTTT
j_gene: TRBJ2-2; abundance: many; d_gene: NA; v_gene: TRBV29-1; CDR3aa: CSAAGGPNTGELFF; CDR3nt: TGCAGCGCTGCCGGGGGACCGAACACCGGGGAGCTGTTTTTT
j_gene: TRBJ2-2; abundance: NA; d_gene: NA; v_gene: TRBV5-1; CDR3aa: CASSLARRETGELFF; CDR3nt: TGCGCCAGCAGCTTGGCCCGGAGGGAGACCGGGGAGCTGTTTTTT
j_gene: TRBJ1-5; abundance: NA; d_gene: NA; v_gene: TRBV20-1; CDR3aa: CSASRRLHSNQPQHF; CDR3nt: TGCAGTGCTAGCCGGCGGCTACATAGCAATCAGCCCCAGCATTTT
j_gene: TRBJ2-5; abundance: NA; d_gene: TRBD2; v_gene: TRBV7-9; CDR3aa: CASSSGSGGAVETQYF; CDR3nt: TGTGCCAGCAGCTCGGGAAGCGGGGGGGCCGTAGAGACCCAGTACTTC
j_gene: TRBJ2-5; abundance: NA; d_gene: NA; v_gene: TRBV20-1; CDR3aa: CSASGEETQYF; CDR3nt: TGCAGTGCTTCGGGGGAAGAGACCCAGTACTTC
j_gene: TRBJ1-1; abundance: NA; d_gene: NA; v_gene: TRBV27; CDR3aa: CASSLSAPNTEAFF; CDR3nt: TGTGCCAGCAGTTTATCAGCTCCGAACACTGAAGCTTTCTTT
j_gene: TRBJ2-5; abundance: few; d_gene: NA; v_gene: TRBV5-6; CDR3aa: CASSLSRRPRAQYF; CDR3nt: TGTGCCAGCAGCTTGTCGAGACGACCAAGAGCCCAGTACTTC
j_gene: TRBJ2-5; abundance: many; d_gene: TRBD2; v_gene: TRBV30; CDR3aa: CAWSVAGGGTQYF; CDR3nt: TGTGCCTGGAGTGTCGCGGGGGGAGGGACCCAGTACTTC
j_gene: TRBJ2-7; abundance: NA; d_gene: TRBD2; v_gene: TRBV29-1; CDR3aa: CSVTSGGYEQYF; CDR3nt: TGCAGCGTCACTAGCGGGGGCTACGAGCAGTACTTC
j_gene: TRBJ2-3; abundance: many; d_gene: NA; v_gene: TRBV7-6; CDR3aa: CASSLIGQGISITDTQYF; CDR3nt: TGTGCCAGCAGCTTGATAGGGCAGGGGATTTCTATCACAGATACGCAGTATTTT
j_gene: TRBJ2-1; abundance: many; d_gene: NA; v_gene: TRBV29-1; CDR3aa: CSVLPRLSSYNEQFF; CDR3nt: TGCAGCGTTCTTCCACGACTAAGCTCCTACAATGAGCAGTTCTTC
j_gene: TRBJ2-2; abundance: many; d_gene: NA; v_gene: TRBV15; CDR3aa: CATSSYDRMTNTGELFF; CDR3nt: TGTGCCACCAGCAGCTATGACAGGATGACGAACACCGGGGAGCTGTTTTTT
j_gene: TRBJ2-7; abundance: few; d_gene: NA; v_gene: TRBV7-2; CDR3aa: CASSKTDYEQYF; CDR3nt: TGTGCCAGCAGCAAGACAGACTACGAGCAGTACTTC
j_gene: TRBJ1-2; abundance: few; d_gene: TRBD1; v_gene: TRBV2; CDR3aa: CASQIDRALGGYTF; CDR3nt: TGTGCCAGCCAGATCGACAGGGCTTTGGGTGGCTACACCTTC
j_gene: TRBJ1-5; abundance: NA; d_gene: NA; v_gene: TRBV5-1; CDR3aa: CASSIAGDQPQHF; CDR3nt: TGCGCCAGCAGCATTGCCGGCGATCAGCCCCAGCATTTT
j_gene: TRBJ2-1; abundance: NA; d_gene: NA; v_gene: TRBV5-4; CDR3aa: CASSLKVFSVNEQFF; CDR3nt: TGTGCCAGCAGCTTGAAGGTTTTCAGCGTCAATGAGCAGTTCTTC
j_gene: TRBJ2-1; abundance: NA; d_gene: NA; v_gene: TRBV20-1; CDR3aa: CSASGTLEGKQFF; CDR3nt: TGCAGTGCTAGTGGGACCCTAGAAGGGAAGCAGTTCTTC
j_gene: TRBJ2-7; abundance: few; d_gene: NA; v_gene: TRBV12-3/TRBV12-4; CDR3aa: CASSPGAAYYEQYF; CDR3nt: TGTGCCAGCAGTCCGGGAGCGGCCTACTACGAGCAGTACTTC
j_gene: TRBJ2-1; abundance: few; d_gene: TRBD2; v_gene: TRBV12-3/TRBV12-4; CDR3aa: CASSIPGLGYNEQFF; CDR3nt: TGTGCCAGCAGCATTCCGGGACTAGGCTACAATGAGCAGTTCTTC
j_gene: TRBJ2-2; abundance: few; d_gene: NA; v_gene: TRBV11-1; CDR3aa: CASSLGPHQTGELFF; CDR3nt: TGTGCCAGCAGCTTAGGGCCCCATCAAACCGGGGAGCTGTTTTTT
j_gene: TRBJ2-3; abundance: many; d_gene: NA; v_gene: TRBV5-1; CDR3aa: CASRTQTGSTDTQYF; CDR3nt: TGCGCCAGTCGGACTCAGACAGGCAGCACAGATACGCAGTATTTT
j_gene: TRBJ2-2; abundance: few; d_gene: NA; v_gene: TRBV7-2; CDR3aa: CASSLASSGELFF; CDR3nt: TGTGCCAGCAGCTTAGCATCGAGCGGGGAGCTGTTTTTT
j_gene: TRBJ2-7; abundance: NA; d_gene: TRBD1; v_gene: TRBV9; CDR3aa: CAGGPGQGYDEQYF; CDR3nt: TGTGCCGGGGGACCGGGACAGGGCTATGACGAGCAGTACTTC
j_gene: TRBJ2-5; abundance: many; d_gene: NA; v_gene: TRBV29-1; CDR3aa: CSVERGAETQYF; CDR3nt: TGCAGCGTTGAAAGGGGTGCAGAGACCCAGTACTTC
j_gene: TRBJ2-7; abundance: few; d_gene: NA; v_gene: TRBV6-5; CDR3aa: CASSLDTSTEQYF; CDR3nt: TGTGCCAGCAGTTTAGACACTTCTACCGAGCAGTACTTC
j_gene: TRBJ2-5; abundance: NA; d_gene: NA; v_gene: TRBV7-9; CDR3aa: CASSLVGLGETQYF; CDR3nt: TGTGCCAGCAGCTTAGTGGGTCTGGGAGAGACCCAGTACTTC
j_gene: TRBJ1-5; abundance: NA; d_gene: NA; v_gene: TRBV29-1; CDR3aa: CSVELNGDIGQPQHF; CDR3nt: TGCAGCGTTGAGCTAAATGGGGATATAGGTCAGCCCCAGCATTTT
j_gene: TRBJ1-2; abundance: few; d_gene: NA; v_gene: TRBV12-3/TRBV12-4; CDR3aa: CASSLRVPYGYTF; CDR3nt: TGTGCCAGCAGTTTGCGGGTCCCCTATGGCTACACCTTC
j_gene: TRBJ1-2; abundance: NA; d_gene: TRBD1; v_gene: TRBV4-1; CDR3aa: CASSQGTGGLPNYGYTF; CDR3nt: TGCGCCAGCAGCCAAGGGACAGGAGGACTGCCTAACTATGGCTACACCTTC
j_gene: TRBJ2-3; abundance: few; d_gene: TRBD1; v_gene: TRBV29-1; CDR3aa: CSVPTGGTDTQCF; CDR3nt: TGCAGCGTTCCTACAGGGGGCACAGATACGCAGTGTTTT
j_gene: TRBJ1-2; abundance: few; d_gene: TRBD1; v_gene: TRBV9; CDR3aa: CASSVLPGGASYGYTF; CDR3nt: TGTGCCAGCAGCGTATTACCAGGGGGCGCCAGCTATGGCTACACCTTC
j_gene: TRBJ2-1; abundance: few; d_gene: NA; v_gene: TRBV5-5; CDR3aa: CASRLAGNEQFF; CDR3nt: TGTGCCAGCAGATTGGCAGGGAATGAGCAGTTCTTC
j_gene: TRBJ2-7; abundance: NA; d_gene: TRBD1; v_gene: TRBV6-7; CDR3aa: CAASHRGVSYEQYF; CDR3nt: TGTGCCGCAAGCCACAGGGGGGTCTCCTACGAGCAGTACTTC
j_gene: TRBJ2-1; abundance: few; d_gene: TRBD2; v_gene: TRBV7-2; CDR3aa: CASSLVPSGGFIYNEQFF; CDR3nt: TGTGCCAGCAGCTTAGTGCCTAGCGGGGGGTTCATCTACAATGAGCAGTTCTTC